The clone carrying this T cell receptor (beta chain) has a single count. The antigen remains undetermined. This specimen comes from a study of response to subunit inactivated influenza vaccine. Notes on the study in general: Authors proposed each seasonal influenza vaccination draws in few new T cells.

Trimming removed 1 base from V and 6 bases from J; junction bases left unmatched: 10. CDR1 DFQATT and CDR2 SNEGSKA come from the germline V gene (reference sequence). The CDR3 runs to 15 residues. One entry per CDR3 protein, called by TCRdb with MiXCR from the RT-PCR reads. The table records 400,000 to 650,000 distinct CDR3 sequences, approximately 6.9% of them present only once. This specimen was PBMCs from blood, taken around 25 months after vaccination. The source of this sequence is a man between 50 and 70 years old who received an inactivated influenza vaccine. This chain connects TRBV20-1 to TRBJ2-7; 9 bases align to TRBD2. The CDR3 reads CSARVGGLASLEQYF. In DNA form, the CDR3 reads TGCAGTGCTAGAGTGGGGGGACTAGCCTCTCTCGAGCAGTACTTC.